This TCR beta chain was obtained from a study of spatial heterogeneity in lung cancer. J was trimmed by 5 bases and V by 7 bases; bases with no gene match: 10. CDR1 and CDR2 (germline): SGHTA, FQGTGA. The CDR3 extends over 15 amino acids. In this sample, this clonotype turned up a few times. A single record per CDR3 protein comes from TCRdb applying MiXCR to the 5' RACE reads. The sample contains 55,000 to 75,000 distinct CDR3 sequences, about 8% of which appear only once. Noted time point: sample taken at primary tumor resection. Extraction of whole RNA from tumor, nontumor lung or frozen PBMC preceded unsorted sequencing.

This TCR was recovered from a female donor with early-stage non-small cell lung cancer. The sequencing used PBMCs, collected at surgery. The chain is built from TRBV7-3 and TRBJ2-2, with TRBD2 matching 7 bases. The CDR3 bases are TGTGCCAGCACCCCGATGGGGGGAGGGACCGGGGAGCTGTTTTTT. It translates to CASTPMGGGTGELFF. The full variable domain, its missing parts supplied by reference TRBV7-3 and TRBJ2-2, is GAGVSQTPSNKVTEKGKYVELRCDPISGHTALYWYRQSLGQGPEFLIYFQGTGAADDSGLPNDRFFAVRPEGSVSTLKIQRTERGDSAVYLCASTPMGGGTGELFFGEGSRLTVL.